Shown below are 31 T cell receptor beta chains from a single sample sequenced in a study of blood T cell repertoires in COVID-19. TCRdb's table, derived via immunoSEQ multiplex PCR, lists solely in-frame clones and lacks some. Of about 100,000 clones in the sample, roughly 92% are singletons; the top ten hold 5.7%. The sequencing input was peripheral blood. The receptor source for this set is a man between 45 and 60 years old with active COVID-19.

The V call is TRBV30, the J call TRBJ1-3; D possibly corresponds to TRBD1 (6 bases). V was pared by 3 bases and J by 1 base, with 10 bases between. The CDR3 extends over 14 amino acids. Germline V gives CDR1 GTSNPN, CDR2 SVGIG (reference sequence). CDR3 protein: CAWSSGVSGNTIYF. The CDR3 DNA sequence: TGTGCCTGGAGCTCAGGGGTATCTGGAAACACCATATATTTT. Based on the CDR3 plus reference TRBV30 and TRBJ1-3, the full variable domain is SQTIHQWPATLVQPVGSPLSLECTVEGTSNPNLYWYRQAAGRGLQLLFYSVGIGQISSEVPQNLSASRPQDRQFILSSKKLLLSDSGFYLCAWSSGVSGNTIYFGEGSWLTVV.

The V and J genes are TRBV5-1 and TRBJ2-1; D is ambiguous. Germline CDR1 and CDR2: SGHRS and YFSETQ. V was cut by 0 bases and J by 3 bases, with 7 bases left in between. This CDR3 spans 14 amino acids. CDR3 nucleotides: TGCGCCAGCAGCTTGGGCGACATCTACAATGAGCAGTTCTTC. Translated: CASSLGDIYNEQFF. Full variable domain (remainder filled in from reference TRBV5-1 and TRBJ2-1): KAGVTQTPRYLIKTRGQQVTLSCSPISGHRSVSWYQQTPGQGLQFLFEYFSETQRNKGNFPGRFSGRQFSNSRSEMNVSTLELGDSALYLCASSLGDIYNEQFFGPGTRLTVL.

The V and J genes are TRBV6-1 and TRBJ2-7; tentative D call: TRBD2 (6 bases). With 4 bases removed from V and 0 bases from J, the gap between germline ends came to 19 bases. The length of the CDR3 is 17 residues. Looked up from germline, CDR1 is MNHNS and CDR2 is SASEGT. DNA of the CDR3: TGTGCCAGCAGTGTTACTGGGCGGGAACCAAACTCCTACGAGCAGTACTTC. Amino acid sequence: CASSVTGREPNSYEQYF.

The rearrangement links TRBV11-2 to TRBJ2-2, with D maybe TRBD1 (8 bases). V lost 5 bases and J 4 bases, leaving 14 bases between the germline ends. Germline CDR1 SGHAT, CDR2 FQNNGV. The CDR3 spans 15 residues. CDR3 residues: CASSLNRGGTGELFF. CDR3 nucleotides: TGTGCCAGCAGCCTTAACAGGGGGGGCACCGGGGAGCTGTTTTTT.

The chain recombines TRBV5-1 with TRBJ2-7; no reliable D call. This CDR3 spans 13 amino acids. Germline CDR1 SGHRS, CDR2 YFSETQ. V was cut by 0 bases and J by 6 bases, with 10 bases left in between. The CDR3 DNA reads TGCGCCAGCAGCTTGGTTCGGTCGGGCGAGCAGTACTTC. Translated: CASSLVRSGEQYF. Using reference TRBV5-1 and TRBJ2-7 for the parts outside the CDR3, the full variable domain is KAGVTQTPRYLIKTRGQQVTLSCSPISGHRSVSWYQQTPGQGLQFLFEYFSETQRNKGNFPGRFSGRQFSNSRSEMNVSTLELGDSALYLCASSLVRSGEQYFGPGTRLTVT.

V and J are TRBV28 and TRBJ2-1; 9 nucleotides line up with TRBD2. Trimming took 5 bases from V and 3 from J; bases not matched to a gene: 8. The germline V gene encodes CDR1 MDHEN and CDR2 SYDVKM. This CDR3 is 16 amino acids long. CDR3 DNA sequence: TGTGCCAGCAGTCCACCTAGCGGGATCGGCTACAATGAGCAGTTCTTC. This gives the protein CASSPPSGIGYNEQFF.

This chain links TRBV2 with TRBJ2-1; 8 nucleotides align to TRBD2. V was pared by 3 bases and J by 9 bases, with 10 bases of the junction left unmatched. This CDR3 has 15 amino acids. The germline gives CDR1 SNHLY, CDR2 FYNNEI. The CDR3 DNA reads TGTGCCAGCAGTGAGGAGGACGTCCGGGGGGGTGAGCAGTTCTTC. This codes for CASSEEDVRGGEQFF.

The chain combines TRBV5-1 with TRBJ1-1; possible D gene TRBD1, 5 bases. CDR1 is SGHRS and CDR2 is YFSETQ in the germline V gene. V lost 0 bases to trimming and J lost 2 bases, with 11 bases between them. The CDR3 consists of 15 residues. Written as DNA, the CDR3 is TGCGCCAGCAGCTTGGTTCCGGACATAAACACTGAAGCTTTCTTT. Translated: CASSLVPDINTEAFF.

This sequence joins TRBV5-6 and TRBJ2-2; D might be TRBD2 (5 bases). Germline V gives CDR1 SGHDT, CDR2 YYEEEE. Deletions cut 9 bases from V and 7 bases from J, with 13 bases between. CDR3 size: 12 residues. This CDR3 reads CATKGTSGELFF. The DNA for the CDR3 is TGTGCCACCAAGGGAACTAGCGGGGAGCTGTTTTTT.

The rearrangement links TRBV6-2 or TRBV6-3 to TRBJ1-2; perhaps TRBD1 as D (6 bases). V lost 2 bases to trimming and J lost 3 bases, with 16 bases between them. The germline V gene has CDR1 MNHEY and CDR2 SVGEGT. The CDR3 contains 16 residues. CDR3 in amino acids: CASSYAGAGGDYGYTF. CDR3 sequence (DNA): TGTGCCAGCAGTTACGCGGGTGCTGGGGGCGACTATGGCTACACCTTC.

This clone was recorded only once. The gene calls are TRBV28 and TRBJ1-2; 9 nucleotides line up with TRBD1. The length of the CDR3 is 14 residues. V was clipped by 7 bases and J by 4 bases; unmatched bases: 7. CDR1 is MDHEN, CDR2 SYDVKM, per germline. The CDR3 region has the DNA TGTGCCAGCACCCAACCGACAGGGGGCTATGGCTACACCTTC. This gives the protein CASTQPTGGYGYTF.

CDR3 bases: TGCGCCAGCAGCCCGGGACTAGCGGGAGGCCTGAGCTCCTACAATGAGCAGTTCTTC. It yields the protein CASSPGLAGGLSSYNEQFF. The chain is built from TRBV5-1 and TRBJ2-1; TRBD2 matches at 15 bases. CDR1 and CDR2 from the germline V gene are SGHRS and YFSETQ. V shed 4 bases, J shed 0 bases, and the junction held 8 bases outside the gene matches. The CDR3 covers 19 residues.

In its sample, this clone was seen a few times. The chain couples TRBV19 to TRBJ1-1, with D tentatively TRBD1 (5 bases). Trimming removed 3 bases from V and 1 base from J, with 6 bases in between. The CDR3 is 13 amino acids. Per the germline V gene, CDR1 is LNHDA and CDR2 is SQIVND (reference sequence). CDR3 nucleotide sequence: TGTGCCAGTAGTATGACAGAGAACACTGAAGCTTTCTTT. Residues: CASSMTENTEAFF.

The rearrangement uses TRBV3-1 (or the pseudogene TRBV3-2) and TRBJ2-1; TRBD1 aligns across 7 bases. The ends lost 4 bases at V and 10 bases at J; junction bases unmatched: 7. The germline V gene has CDR1 LGHDT and CDR2 YNNKEL (reference sequence). The CDR3 sequence is 13 residues long. CDR3 loop: CASSPRQGTEQFF. CDR3 nucleotides: TGTGCCAGCAGCCCCCGACAGGGTACCGAGCAGTTCTTC.

The gene calls are TRBV29-1 and TRBJ2-7; TRBD1 matches at 9 bases. V dropped 3 bases and J dropped 2; count of bases not matched to a gene: 5. The CDR3 spans 14 residues. The germline V gene has CDR1 SQVTM and CDR2 ANQGSEA. The CDR3: CSVDPGQGAYEQYF. CDR3 coding DNA: TGCAGCGTTGATCCGGGACAGGGTGCCTACGAGCAGTACTTC.

V and J are TRBV6-4 and TRBJ2-2, with TRBD1 identical over 7 bases. V dropped 6 bases and J dropped 1; count of bases not matched to a gene: 2. This CDR3 has 14 residues. Germline CDR1 and CDR2: MRHNA and SNTAGT. This chain's CDR3 is CASRYRGNTGELFF. Written as DNA, the CDR3 is TGTGCCAGCAGATACAGGGGGAACACCGGGGAGCTGTTTTTT.

The CDR3 loop reads CASLLGRWGDEQFF. The CDR3 region has the DNA TGTGCCAGCCTACTGGGGCGATGGGGCGATGAGCAGTTCTTC. The chain is built from TRBV28 and TRBJ2-1; D may be TRBD1 (5 bases). Deletions cut 8 bases from V and 8 bases from J, with 19 bases between. CDR1 and CDR2 from the germline V gene are MDHEN and SYDVKM. The CDR3 contains 14 residues. The full variable domain, in which reference TRBV28 and TRBJ2-1 provide the parts outside the CDR3, is DVKVTQSSRYLVKRTGEKVFLECVQDMDHENMFWYRQDPGLGLRLIYFSYDVKMKEKGDIPEGYSVSREKKERFSLILESASTNQTSMYLCASLLGRWGDEQFFGPGTRLTVL.

The CDR3 nucleotides read TGTGCCAGCAGTGAAGCGGCGCAGGGGTTCTTC. This encodes CASSEAAQGFF. The chain uses TRBV2 and TRBJ2-1; TRBD1 is a possible D gene (5 bases). Germline V gene lookup returns CDR1 SNHLY and CDR2 FYNNEI. V was shortened by 0 bases and J by 15 bases, with 9 bases between the two germline ends. The CDR3 extends over 11 amino acids.

This sequence joins TRBV28 and TRBJ2-1, with a possible D match to TRBD1 (5 bases). V lost 6 bases to trimming and J lost 10 bases, with 19 bases between them. Germline lookup yields CDR1 MDHEN and CDR2 SYDVKM. CDR3 length equals 14 residues. Written as DNA, the CDR3 is TGTGCCAGCAGCTCAATAGATGCAGGGTTCGAGCAGTTCTTC. It translates to CASSSIDAGFEQFF.

The CDR3 spells CASSRTSPNTGELFF. The CDR3 DNA follows: TGTGCCAGCAGTCGGACTAGTCCGAACACCGGGGAGCTGTTTTTT. This sequence joins TRBV11-2 and TRBJ2-2, with 7 bases aligning to TRBD2. The CDR3 length is 15 residues. The V segment lost 6 bases and the J segment 0 bases; nucleotides outside the gene matches: 4. CDR1 and CDR2 (germline): SGHAT, FQNNGV.

J is TRBJ2-2 and V is TRBV2, with a tentative D call TRBD1 (5 bases). V shed 4 bases and J shed 6 bases, with 9 bases lying between them. Germline values: CDR1 SNHLY, CDR2 FYNNEI. There are 13 residues in the CDR3. CDR3 loop: CASSGQSAGELFF. As DNA, the CDR3 is TGTGCCAGCAGTGGACAGTCCGCCGGGGAGCTGTTTTTT. Variable domain in full (rest from reference TRBV2 and TRBJ2-2): EPEVTQTPSHQVTQMGQEVILRCVPISNHLYFYWYRQILGQKVEFLVSFYNNEISEKSEIFDDQFSVERPDGSNFTLKIRSTKLEDSAMYFCASSGQSAGELFFGEGSRLTVL.

V and J are TRBV5-5 and TRBJ2-7; 11 bases are shared with TRBD2. V lost 4 bases and J lost 0; bases outside the gene matches: 3. CDR3 length: 15 residues. Looked up from germline, CDR1 is SGHKS and CDR2 is YYEKEE (reference sequence). The CDR3, as DNA: TGTGCCAGCAGCACGGGACTAGCGGTCTCCTACGAGCAGTACTTC. Translation gives CASSTGLAVSYEQYF.

The chain links TRBV6-4 to TRBJ1-1; 8 bases map to TRBD1. After removal of 5 bases from V and 4 bases from J, the junction contained 3 bases not matched to a gene. Looked up from germline, CDR1 is MRHNA and CDR2 is SNTAGT. The CDR3 has 13 residues. Written as DNA, the CDR3 is TGTGCCAGCAGTCAGGACAGGGCCACTGAAGCTTTCTTT. Residues: CASSQDRATEAFF.

This clone is a singleton in its sample. The chain has TRBV6-4 and TRBJ2-3, with TRBD2 as a possible D gene (5 bases). The CDR3 length is 18 residues. Trimming stripped 6 bases from V and 1 base from J, with 23 bases between. From germline, CDR1 is MRHNA and CDR2 SNTAGT. The CDR3 sequence is CASRASGRHCFGTDTQYF. CDR3 coding DNA: TGTGCCAGCAGGGCAAGCGGACGGCACTGTTTTGGCACAGATACGCAGTATTTT.

This chain links TRBV6-5 with TRBJ1-6; a possible D gene is TRBD1 (6 bases). From germline, CDR1 is MNHEY and CDR2 SVGAGI. The CDR3 runs to 14 residues. V was clipped by 6 bases and J by 6 bases, with 12 bases between them. CDR3 region: CASRLDSSNSPLHF. In DNA, the CDR3 is TGTGCCAGCAGATTGGACAGCTCTAATTCACCCCTCCACTTT.

The V gene is TRBV7-2, the J gene TRBJ2-1, with TRBD2 matching over 7 bases. This CDR3 is 16 amino acids long. Trimming at V came to 1 base and at J to 9 bases, leaving 12 bases not matched to a gene. Per the germline V gene, CDR1 is SGHTA and CDR2 is FQGNSA. DNA for the CDR3: TGTGCCAGCAGCTTAGGAGTTGTGGCGGGAGTCGGTGAGCAGTTCTTC. It translates to CASSLGVVAGVGEQFF.

The chain recombines TRBV6-6 with TRBJ1-6; 9 nucleotides align to TRBD1. Per the germline V gene, CDR1 is MNHNY and CDR2 is SVGAGI (reference sequence). With V trimmed by 6 bases and J by 10 bases, 10 bases remained unmatched. This CDR3 has 15 amino acids. The CDR3 reads CASSRGGQGGSPLHF. The DNA for the CDR3 is TGTGCCAGCAGCCGGGGGGGACAGGGAGGCTCACCCCTCCACTTT.

On this clone: The sample has other DNA sequences that encode this CDR3 too. J is TRBJ1-5 and V is TRBV19; TRBD1 matches at 10 bases. Germline V gene data show CDR1 as LNHDA and CDR2 as SQIVND (reference sequence). This CDR3 is built from 14 residues. V was pared by 8 bases and J by 2 bases, with 3 bases of the junction left unmatched. The CDR3 loop is CASSGTGGNQPQHF. In nucleotides, the CDR3 is TGTGCCAGTTCCGGGACAGGGGGCAATCAGCCCCAGCATTTT.

The gene calls are TRBV27 and TRBJ2-2, with 9 bases fitting TRBD2. The J segment lost 4 bases and the V segment lost 6 bases, leaving 3 bases of the junction unmatched. The CDR3 loop spans 14 amino acids. The V gene's germline CDR1 is MNHEY and CDR2 SMNVEV (reference sequence). CDR3 sequence (DNA): TGTGCCAGCAGCTGGACTAGCGTCACCGGGGAGCTGTTTTTT. Translated, it gives CASSWTSVTGELFF.

In DNA form, the CDR3 reads TGTGCCAGTAGTGGGGACAGGGTCTCTGGAAACACCATATATTTT. The encoded protein is CASSGDRVSGNTIYF. The chain employs TRBV19 and TRBJ1-3; 9 positions match TRBD1. In germline, CDR1 is LNHDA, CDR2 SQIVND (reference sequence). After removal of 5 bases from V and 0 bases from J, the junction contained 2 bases not matched to a gene. The CDR3 extends over 15 amino acids.

In nucleotides, the CDR3 is TGTGCCAGCAGCTCAGGGGGCGGTTCCCGTACTGAAGCTTTCTTT. It specifies CASSSGGGSRTEAFF. The J gene is TRBJ1-1, the V gene TRBV7-9, with 8 bases fitting TRBD1. The junction had 9 bases not matched to a gene; V was cut back by 4 bases and J by 5 bases. Germline loops: CDR1 SEHNR, CDR2 FQNEAQ (reference sequence). The CDR3 has 15 residues.